Listed here are 23 T cell receptor beta chains from one sample, sequenced in a study of PD-1 blockade in classical Hodgkin lymphoma (dated by TCRdb to about 2020). This specimen's time point label, interpreted: cycle 1 day 1 (C1D1), immediately before nivolumab initiation. Relapse after autologous stem cell transplantation had occurred in all trial patients, and cohorts A, B and C were distinguished by prior brentuximab vedotin exposure. Receptor libraries were prepared by the immunoSEQ multiplex PCR assay. TCRdb took this table from immuneACCESS and kept in-frame rearrangements with V and J called. Such tables lack part of the clones; where checked against another copy, unresolved V genes explain under half of the gap, and the rest is unexplained. The sample records about 40,000 clones, 60% to 85% of which are singletons. Of the sample, approximately 3% is held by the ten largest clones. This specimen consisted of peripheral blood mononuclear cells (PBMCs), obtained at baseline. The receptors derive from a human donor with classical Hodgkin lymphoma.

By share, this clone ranks as medium-sized. The chain combines TRBV6-5 with TRBJ2-7; perhaps TRBD2 as D (6 bases). In germline, CDR1 is MNHEY, CDR2 SVGAGI. The CDR3 has 12 amino acids. V was trimmed by 7 bases and J by 0 bases, leaving 7 bases between them. DNA of the CDR3: TGTGCCAGCATGGGGGGCTCCTACGAGCAGTACTTC. Residues: CASMGGSYEQYF.

This clone turned up a few times. This sequence joins TRBV7-6 and TRBJ2-6; D unclear. The V gene lost 8 bases and the J gene lost 5 bases, with 10 bases spanning the gap. The CDR3 totals 13 residues. The V gene's germline CDR1 is SGHVS and CDR2 FNYEAQ. This chain's CDR3 is CASGISRANVLTF. CDR3 DNA sequence: TGTGCCAGCGGAATTTCTAGGGCCAACGTCCTGACTTTC.

The CDR3 sequence is CASSQGREQYF. The CDR3, as DNA: TGTGCCAGCAGCCAAGGCCGGGAGCAGTACTTC. The V and J genes are TRBV4-2 and TRBJ2-7; D is undetermined. V was pared by 1 base and J by 7 bases, with 5 bases between. The CDR3 is 11 residues long. Germline CDR1 LGHNA, CDR2 YNFKEQ.

The genes are TRBV5-6 and TRBJ1-5; possibly TRBD1 for D (5 bases). The V gene lost 2 bases and the J gene lost 1 base, with 10 bases spanning the gap. Germline V gives CDR1 SGHDT, CDR2 YYEEEE. The CDR3 length is 15 residues. The CDR3 loop is CASSFGEGSNQPQHF. The CDR3 DNA is TGTGCCAGCAGCTTTGGTGAGGGGAGCAATCAGCCCCAGCATTTT.

This sequence joins TRBV19 and TRBJ1-1; D gene ambiguous. From germline, CDR1 is LNHDA and CDR2 SQIVND (reference sequence). There are 13 residues in the CDR3. Trimming left V 2 bases short and J 3 bases short, with 7 bases between. CDR3 protein: CASSIPGYTEAFF. The CDR3 DNA reads TGTGCCAGTAGTATACCGGGCTACACTGAAGCTTTCTTT.

The chain combines TRBV27 with TRBJ2-6, with D perhaps matching TRBD2 (6 bases). The V gene's germline CDR1 is MNHEY and CDR2 SMNVEV (reference sequence). Trimming removed 4 bases from V and 1 base from J, with 20 bases in between. CDR3 length: 19 amino acids. CDR3 sequence: CASSYLPGDVFSGANVLTF. CDR3 nucleotide sequence: TGTGCCAGCAGTTATCTGCCGGGAGATGTTTTTTCTGGGGCCAACGTCCTGACTTTC.

The V gene is TRBV7-9, the J gene TRBJ1-2; 9 nucleotides match TRBD1. This CDR3 has 15 residues. V lost 4 bases, J lost 2 bases, and 5 bases stayed unmatched. CDR1 is SEHNR, CDR2 FQNEAQ, per germline (reference sequence). The CDR3 DNA is TGTGCCAGCAGCTCCTCCGGGACAGGGAACTATGGCTACACCTTC. It encodes CASSSSGTGNYGYTF.

This clone appeared a few times. The J gene is TRBJ1-2, the V gene TRBV2; no clear D gene. CDR3 length: 15 amino acids. CDR1 and CDR2 from the germline V gene are SNHLY and FYNNEI. V dropped 7 bases and J dropped 4 bases, with 19 bases sitting between them. The CDR3 reads CASTPVEARLYGYTF. The CDR3 DNA sequence: TGTGCCAGCACCCCCGTGGAGGCGCGCCTCTATGGCTACACCTTC.

The CDR3 is CASSYSGGGQETQYF. The CDR3 DNA reads as TGTGCCAGCAGTTATTCCGGAGGGGGGCAAGAGACCCAGTACTTC. The genes are TRBV6-5 and TRBJ2-5; D assignment may be TRBD1 or TRBD2 (6 bases each). Deletions cut 3 bases from V and 2 bases from J, with 13 bases between. There are 15 residues in the CDR3. CDR1 and CDR2 from the germline V gene are MNHEY and SVGAGI.

The chain carries TRBV27 and TRBJ1-1; D perhaps matches TRBD1 (5 bases). Trimming removed 2 bases at V and 7 bases at J, with 11 bases between. The V gene's germline CDR1 is MNHEY and CDR2 SMNVEV (reference sequence). CDR3 length: 13 amino acids. The CDR3 loop is CASSLGGRGEAFF. The CDR3 nucleotides are TGTGCCAGCAGTTTAGGGGGAAGGGGTGAAGCTTTCTTT.

The gene calls are TRBV5-1 and TRBJ2-2, with D possibly TRBD1 on 6 matching bases. The length of the CDR3 is 15 residues. Trimming shortened V by 5 bases and J by 4 bases, and 15 bases separated the two germline ends. Germline CDR1 and CDR2: SGHRS and YFSETQ. CDR3 sequence: CASRSTGTSTGELFF. The CDR3 DNA follows: TGCGCCAGCAGATCTACCGGGACATCCACCGGGGAGCTGTTTTTT.

The gene calls are TRBV18 and TRBJ2-2; 10 bases align to TRBD1. This CDR3 comprises 16 residues. Germline-derived CDR1 and CDR2 are KGHSH and LQKENI. V lost 4 bases, J lost 5 bases, and 7 bases stayed unmatched. This CDR3 is CASSHRTGGITGELFF. The DNA of the CDR3 is TGTGCCAGCTCACACCGGACAGGGGGGATTACCGGGGAGCTGTTTTTT.

The CDR3 loop reads CASSSPGGSGYTF. CDR3 DNA sequence: TGTGCCAGCAGCTCGCCGGGGGGGTCCGGCTACACCTTC. V and J are TRBV7-3 and TRBJ1-2, with a weak D call TRBD1 (5 bases). V lost 4 bases, J lost 8 bases, and 14 bases lay in between. From germline, CDR1 is SGHTA and CDR2 FQGTGA. The CDR3 is 13 amino acids. The full variable domain, in which reference TRBV7-3 and TRBJ1-2 provide the parts outside the CDR3, is GAGVSQTPSNKVTEKGKYVELRCDPISGHTALYWYRQSLGQGPEFLIYFQGTGAADDSGLPNDRFFAVRPEGSVSTLKIQRTERGDSAVYLCASSSPGGSGYTFGSGTRLTVV.

The rearrangement links TRBV19 to TRBJ2-2, with D unresolved. CDR1 and CDR2 from the germline V gene are LNHDA and SQIVND (reference sequence). The CDR3 covers 11 residues. Trimming pared 1 base from V and 7 bases from J, leaving 1 base between. The CDR3 DNA reads TGTGCCAGTAGTATAGTCGGGGAGCTGTTTTTT. Amino acids: CASSIVGELFF.

The rearrangement links TRBV30 to TRBJ2-7, with 7 bases matching TRBD2. V shed 0 bases and J 5 bases; nucleotides not matched to a gene: 7. Germline CDR1 GTSNPN, CDR2 SVGIG (reference sequence). The CDR3 is made up of 14 amino acids. Written as DNA, the CDR3 is TGTGCCTGGAGTGTAGGGGCAGGGACTAACGAGCAGTACTTC. Encoded protein: CAWSVGAGTNEQYF. The full variable domain, with the rest looked up from reference TRBV30 and TRBJ2-7, is SQTIHQWPATLVQPVGSPLSLECTVEGTSNPNLYWYRQAAGRGLQLLFYSVGIGQISSEVPQNLSASRPQDRQFILSSKKLLLSDSGFYLCAWSVGAGTNEQYFGPGTRLTVT.

Of note for this clone: A much bigger clone sits one base away, suggesting this may be a read error. The V and J genes are TRBV7-2 and TRBJ1-1, with D unclear. V shed 1 base and J shed 1 base, with 4 bases lying between them. Germline values: CDR1 SGHTA, CDR2 FQGNSA. The CDR3 runs 13 residues. In DNA form, the CDR3 reads TGTGCCAGCAGCTTAGGACGGAACACTGAAGCTTTCTTT. Residues: CASSLGRNTEAFF. Based on the CDR3 plus reference TRBV7-2 and TRBJ1-1, the full variable domain is GAGVSQSPSNKVTEKGKDVELRCDPISGHTALYWYRQSLGQGLEFLIYFQGNSAPDKSGLPSDRFSAERTGGSVSTLTIQRTQQEDSAVYLCASSLGRNTEAFFGQGTRLTVV.

The rearrangement uses TRBV5-1 and TRBJ1-2; D is unresolved. Between the trimmed V and J ends, which lost 7 bases and 2 bases, there was a span of 9 bases. Germline CDR1 SGHRS, CDR2 YFSETQ. This CDR3 has 12 residues. The DNA of the CDR3 is TGCGCCAGCGCCGCGGGAAACTATGGCTACACCTTC. It yields the protein CASAAGNYGYTF.

The chain carries TRBV7-2 and TRBJ2-6; D is perhaps TRBD2 (5 bases). CDR1 is SGHTA, CDR2 FQGNSA, per germline. This CDR3 region has 14 residues. Between the trimmed V and J ends, which lost 4 bases and 4 bases, there was a span of 8 bases. The CDR3 spells CASSSRRGANVLTF. The CDR3 DNA sequence: TGTGCCAGCAGCTCCCGGAGGGGGGCCAACGTCCTGACTTTC. The full variable domain, rest sourced from reference TRBV7-2 and TRBJ2-6, is GAGVSQSPSNKVTEKGKDVELRCDPISGHTALYWYRQSLGQGLEFLIYFQGNSAPDKSGLPSDRFSAERTGGSVSTLTIQRTQQEDSAVYLCASSSRRGANVLTFGAGSRLTVL.

This clone came up a few times. The J gene is TRBJ2-7, the V gene TRBV7-9; possibly TRBD1 or TRBD2 for D (6 bases each). This CDR3 contains 16 residues. Germline assignment: CDR1 SEHNR and CDR2 FQNEAQ (reference sequence). V lost 5 bases to trimming and J lost 4 bases, with 21 bases between them. The CDR3 sequence: CASSQPRGREVYEQYF. CDR3 coding DNA: TGTGCCAGCAGCCAACCTCGGGGGCGCGAGGTGTACGAGCAGTACTTC.

The chain combines TRBV19 with TRBJ1-2, with 9 bases fitting TRBD1. The CDR3 has 16 amino acids. CDR1 LNHDA and CDR2 SQIVND come from the germline V gene (reference sequence). V gave up 3 bases and J gave up 6 bases; unmatched junction bases: 11. CDR3 sequence: CASSMGTGRTDNGYTF. The CDR3 region has the DNA TGTGCCAGTAGTATGGGGACAGGGCGTACGGATAATGGCTACACCTTC.

In its sample, this clone was seen once. The V call is TRBV6-5, the J call TRBJ2-5; 12 bases are shared with TRBD2. The V segment lost 0 bases and the J segment 6 bases; nucleotides outside the gene matches: 5. The CDR3 is 16 amino acids. Germline CDR1 is MNHEY and CDR2 is SVGAGI. In DNA, the CDR3 is TGTGCCAGCAGTTACTCGGTGACTAGCGGGGGCAAGACCCAGTACTTC. It codes for CASSYSVTSGGKTQYF.

The chain recombines TRBV6-5 with TRBJ2-1; a possible D gene is TRBD2 (5 bases). Germline CDR1 and CDR2: MNHEY and SVGAGI. The length of the CDR3 is 11 residues. The germline V and J ends were trimmed by 7 bases and 9 bases, with 10 bases remaining between them. The CDR3: CASKGGGEQFF. CDR3 coding DNA: TGTGCCAGCAAAGGAGGTGGTGAGCAGTTCTTC.

The chain joins TRBV2 to TRBJ1-1; 9 bases line up with TRBD1. CDR3 length: 16 amino acids. The germline V gene has CDR1 SNHLY and CDR2 FYNNEI. J lost 0 bases, V lost 4 bases, and 6 bases had no gene match. In nucleotides, the CDR3 is TGTGCCAGCAGTGGACAGGGGGGGGTTATGAACACTGAAGCTTTCTTT. Residues: CASSGQGGVMNTEAFF.